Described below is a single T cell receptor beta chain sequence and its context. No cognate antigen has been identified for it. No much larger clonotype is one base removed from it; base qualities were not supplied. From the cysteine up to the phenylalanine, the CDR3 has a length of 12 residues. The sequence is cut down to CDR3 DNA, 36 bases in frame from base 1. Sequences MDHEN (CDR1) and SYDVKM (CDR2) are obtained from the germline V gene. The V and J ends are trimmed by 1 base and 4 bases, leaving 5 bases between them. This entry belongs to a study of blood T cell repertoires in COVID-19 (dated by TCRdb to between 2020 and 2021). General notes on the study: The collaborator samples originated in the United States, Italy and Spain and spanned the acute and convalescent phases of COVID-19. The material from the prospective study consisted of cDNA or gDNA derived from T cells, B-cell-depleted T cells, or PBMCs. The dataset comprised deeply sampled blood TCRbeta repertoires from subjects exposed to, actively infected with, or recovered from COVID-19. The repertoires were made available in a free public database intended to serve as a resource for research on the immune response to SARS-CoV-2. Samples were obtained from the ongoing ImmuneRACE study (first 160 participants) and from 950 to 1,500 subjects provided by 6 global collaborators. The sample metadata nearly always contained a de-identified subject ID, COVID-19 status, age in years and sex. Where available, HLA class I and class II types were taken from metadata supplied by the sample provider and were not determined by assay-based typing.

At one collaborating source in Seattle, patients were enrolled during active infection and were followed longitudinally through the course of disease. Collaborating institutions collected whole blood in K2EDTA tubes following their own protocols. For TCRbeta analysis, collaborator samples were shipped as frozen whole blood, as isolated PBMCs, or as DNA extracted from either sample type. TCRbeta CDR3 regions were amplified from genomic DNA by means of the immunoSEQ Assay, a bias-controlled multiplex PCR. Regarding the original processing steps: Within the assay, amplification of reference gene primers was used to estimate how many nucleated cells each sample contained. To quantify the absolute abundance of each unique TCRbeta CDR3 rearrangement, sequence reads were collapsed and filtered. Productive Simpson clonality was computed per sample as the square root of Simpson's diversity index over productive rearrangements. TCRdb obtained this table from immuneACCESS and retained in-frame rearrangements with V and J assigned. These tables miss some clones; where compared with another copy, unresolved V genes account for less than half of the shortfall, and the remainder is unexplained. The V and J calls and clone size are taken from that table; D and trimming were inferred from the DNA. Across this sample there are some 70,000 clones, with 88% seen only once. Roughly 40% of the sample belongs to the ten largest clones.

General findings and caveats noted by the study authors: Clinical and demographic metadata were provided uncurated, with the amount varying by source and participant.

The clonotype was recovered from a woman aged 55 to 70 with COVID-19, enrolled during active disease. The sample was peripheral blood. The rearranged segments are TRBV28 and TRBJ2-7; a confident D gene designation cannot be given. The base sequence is TGTGCCAGCAGTTTATCGGAGTACGAGCAGTACTTC. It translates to CASSLSEYEQYF.